This is a list of T cell receptor beta chains from one sample in a study of T cells expressing NK-cell markers. Each CDR3 protein gets one entry in TCRdb, which reprocessed the 5' RACE reads and gives no DNA. This sample's table has about 460,000 distinct CDR3 sequences. Sequencing was done on a sample of blood T cells: a sorted CD56 or NKG2C T cell subset, CD4+ or CD8+ T cells, or bulk PBMC T cells (not recorded which). The receptors derive from a woman aged 45-65 years in good health. The CDR3 runs from the conserved cysteine through the conserved F or W. Each record gives: J gene, V gene, CDR3 protein.

TRBJ2-3,TRBV14,CASSPTGLPRTQYF
TRBJ2-1,TRBV28,CASKETGNYNEQFF
TRBJ2-1,TRBV7-8,CASSLISRQGGFYNEQFF
TRBJ1-3,TRBV9,CASSLDDGPGNTIYF
TRBJ2-7,TRBV7-8,CASSKRDWASVYF
TRBJ2-2,TRBV2,CASSPYLGLAGGSGELFF
TRBJ2-7,TRBV5-1,CASSLDPSGSGEQYF
TRBJ1-1,TRBV18,CASSPSGQMNTEAFF
TRBJ1-5,TRBV20-1,CSAAQTGLDHQHF
TRBJ1-6,TRBV27,CASSQTGGDNSPLHF
TRBJ2-5,TRBV5-1,CASSWGLAGVVEVRETQYF
TRBJ2-5,TRBV29-1,CSVVGLETQYF
TRBJ2-3,TRBV29-1,CSVVLGGSLVQYF
TRBJ2-1,TRBV4-1,CASSRGAAGSGKSSYNEQFF
TRBJ1-1,TRBV5-1,CARSSTGNRWSTEAFF
TRBJ1-1,TRBV29-1,CSASSYTEAFF
TRBJ1-3,TRBV4-2,CASSLGTGITGNTIYF
TRBJ1-1,TRBV27,CASLRQGAAEAFF
TRBJ2-1,TRBV24-1,CATSDDGTSNEQFF
TRBJ2-5,TRBV20-1,CSARAGRLAGVETQYF
TRBJ2-1,TRBV24-1,CATSDFRGISYNEQFF
TRBJ2-2,TRBV12-3/TRBV12-4,CASSFGGKSGELFF